What follows are 25 T cell receptor beta chains derived from one specimen sequenced in a study of beta chain features in type 1 diabetes. Their antigens remain unidentified. Broader study findings: Moderate but significant shortening of TCRB CDR3s was recorded in all four CD4+ subsets from Type 1 diabetes patients.

Expressed TCRB transcripts were sequenced, since all the RNA that had been isolated was reverse transcribed. Method: immunoSEQ multiplex PCR; TCRdb's copy keeps in-frame clones and lacks some. This sample has hundreds of thousands of clones; over 12% occur once, and the top ten carry around 0.04%. The specimen was naive CD4+ T cells from blood. These receptors were obtained from a man younger than 30 with type 1 diabetes.

J is TRBJ2-3 and V is TRBV9, with 9 bases identical to TRBD2. The germline CDR1 and CDR2 sequences are SGDLS and YYNGEE. The CDR3 has 15 amino acids. V dropped 1 base and J dropped 3; count of bases not matched to a gene: 3. CDR3 sequence (DNA): TGTGCCAGCAGCGTAACGGCGGGAGGGACAGATACGCAGTATTTT. As protein: CASSVTAGGTDTQYF. Full variable domain (rest looked up from reference TRBV9 and TRBJ2-3): DSGVTQTPKHLITATGQRVTLRCSPRSGDLSVYWYQQSLDQGLQFLIQYYNGEERAKGNILERFSAQQFPDLHSELNLSSLELGDSALYFCASSVTAGGTDTQYFGPGTRLTVL.

V gene TRBV7-9 combines with J gene TRBJ2-7; D uncertain. V was clipped by 8 bases and J by 4 bases, with 9 bases between them. This CDR3 is 11 amino acids long. The germline CDR1 and CDR2 sequences are SEHNR and FQNEAQ (reference sequence). The CDR3 sequence: CASPHPYEQYF. The CDR3 nucleotides are TGTGCCAGCCCGCATCCTTACGAGCAGTACTTC.

The V and J genes are TRBV9 and TRBJ2-7, with unresolved D. Trimming stripped 0 bases from V and 0 bases from J, with 7 bases between. The CDR3 consists of 14 residues. CDR1 and CDR2 (germline): SGDLS, YYNGEE. CDR3 in DNA: TGTGCCAGCAGCGTAGTACGTAGCTCCTACGAGCAGTACTTC. Encoded protein: CASSVVRSSYEQYF. Based on the CDR3 plus reference TRBV9 and TRBJ2-7, the full variable domain is DSGVTQTPKHLITATGQRVTLRCSPRSGDLSVYWYQQSLDQGLQFLIQYYNGEERAKGNILERFSAQQFPDLHSELNLSSLELGDSALYFCASSVVRSSYEQYFGPGTRLTVT.

This clone was counted only a few times. The rearrangement joins TRBV11-2 to TRBJ2-1; 7 bases are shared with TRBD1. CDR1 is SGHAT, CDR2 FQNNGV, per germline. V was clipped by 1 base and J by 5 bases; unmatched bases: 5. CDR3 length: 15 amino acids. CDR3 in amino acids: CASSLGRGHHNEQFF. In DNA form, the CDR3 reads TGTGCCAGCAGCTTAGGAAGGGGGCACCACAATGAGCAGTTCTTC.

Of note for this clone: The same CDR3 can be traced to other DNA sequences in this sample. CDR3 nucleotide sequence: TGCAGCGTTGGAGGAAACTATGGCTACACCTTC. Its protein product is CSVGGNYGYTF. This rearrangement joins TRBV29-1 to TRBJ1-2, with D unclear. The CDR3 contains 11 residues. CDR1 and CDR2 (germline): SQVTM, ANQGSEA. Trimming cost V 4 bases and J 2 bases, with 5 bases left between them.

The V call is TRBV12-5, the J call TRBJ2-2; 10 bases line up with TRBD2. The CDR3 loop spans 16 amino acids. The germline V gene encodes CDR1 LGHNT and CDR2 FRNRAP. V gave up 3 bases and J gave up 6 bases; unmatched junction bases: 7. CDR3: CASGFIAGGGAGELFF. The CDR3 coding sequence is TGTGCTAGTGGTTTCATAGCGGGAGGAGGTGCCGGGGAGCTGTTTTTT.

This clone was detected a few times. V usage is TRBV5-1 and J usage is TRBJ2-7; 9 positions agree with TRBD2. The CDR3 runs 16 residues. The V and J ends lost 3 bases and 5 bases, in that order; junction bases with no gene match: 12. CDR1 and CDR2 (germline): SGHRS, YFSETQ. The CDR3 nucleotides are TGCGCCAGCAGCTCGAGGGGCGGGAGGGCCAGCGACGAGCAGTACTTC. Translation: CASSSRGGRASDEQYF.

This clone has just a few counts. The rearrangement uses TRBV29-1 and TRBJ1-5; D gene uncertain. CDR3 length: 12 residues. Trimming stripped 5 bases from V and 0 bases from J, with 5 bases between. Germline V gives CDR1 SQVTM, CDR2 ANQGSEA. The CDR3 coding sequence is TGCAGCGTTAGCGGTAGCAATCAGCCCCAGCATTTT. Its protein is CSVSGSNQPQHF.

A few counts support this clone. V and J are TRBV10-3 and TRBJ2-1; possible D gene TRBD1, 6 bases. This CDR3 comprises 17 residues. V gave up 3 bases and J gave up 3 bases, with 18 bases separating them. Germline V lookup: CDR1 ENHRY, CDR2 SYGVKD. Here the CDR3 reads CAISDQLGGERYNEQFF. CDR3 DNA sequence: TGTGCCATCAGTGACCAGCTAGGGGGAGAGCGCTACAATGAGCAGTTCTTC.

The chain joins TRBV5-1 to TRBJ1-1; 8 nucleotides match TRBD1. Per the germline V gene, CDR1 is SGHRS and CDR2 is YFSETQ. The CDR3 extends over 16 amino acids. V trimming: 0 bases; J trimming: 3 bases; junction bases outside the gene matches: 7. DNA for the CDR3: TGCGCCAGCAGCTTGGGACAGGGGATAGGGTACACTGAAGCTTTCTTT. It is translated as CASSLGQGIGYTEAFF. The full variable domain, with the rest looked up from reference TRBV5-1 and TRBJ1-1, is KAGVTQTPRYLIKTRGQQVTLSCSPISGHRSVSWYQQTPGQGLQFLFEYFSETQRNKGNFPGRFSGRQFSNSRSEMNVSTLELGDSALYLCASSLGQGIGYTEAFFGQGTRLTVV.

This sequence joins TRBV10-3 and TRBJ2-5; TRBD1 matches 7 bases. CDR1 is ENHRY and CDR2 is SYGVKD in the germline V gene. V gave up 8 bases and J gave up 5 bases; unmatched junction bases: 8. The CDR3 is 13 amino acids. In DNA form, the CDR3 reads TGTGCCATCGGCGGTGCCAGGGGGGAGACCCAGTACTTC. This encodes CAIGGARGETQYF.

This clone was seen a single time. The chain uses TRBV15 and TRBJ2-1; 11 bases fit TRBD2. Germline V gene sequence: CDR1 LNHNV, CDR2 YYDKDF (reference sequence). V trimming: 1 base; J trimming: 6 bases; junction bases outside the gene matches: 8. This CDR3 has 17 amino acids. The CDR3 spells CATSRGVAGGLVNEQFF. CDR3 DNA: TGTGCCACCAGCAGAGGGGTAGCGGGGGGGCTGGTCAATGAGCAGTTCTTC.

There are many counts of this clone. The rearrangement uses TRBV15 and TRBJ2-5, with 8 bases fitting TRBD1. This CDR3 comprises 14 residues. The germline V gene has CDR1 LNHNV and CDR2 YYDKDF (reference sequence). J was trimmed by 0 bases and V by 3 bases; bases with no gene match: 0. For the CDR3, the DNA is TGTGCCACCAGCAGGGACAGGGACCAAGAGACCCAGTACTTC. Amino acid sequence: CATSRDRDQETQYF.

Only a few counts were recorded for this clone. This chain uses TRBV9 with TRBJ2-3; no firm D call. The germline V gene has CDR1 SGDLS and CDR2 YYNGEE. V gave up 3 bases and J gave up 4 bases, with 9 bases separating them. The CDR3 totals 13 residues. CDR3 sequence reads: CASSAARSDTQYF. The CDR3 DNA follows: TGTGCCAGCAGCGCAGCAAGGTCAGATACGCAGTATTTT.

The gene calls are TRBV5-4 and TRBJ2-1; TRBD1 is a possible D gene (6 bases). The length of the CDR3 is 14 residues. In germline, CDR1 is SGHNT, CDR2 YYREEE (reference sequence). Trimming took off 1 base at V and 7 bases at J, with 12 bases between the two ends. CDR3 DNA: TGTGCCAGCAGCTTGACAGGGTGGGAAAATGAGCAGTTCTTC. This gives the protein CASSLTGWENEQFF.

The V gene is TRBV4-1, the J gene TRBJ2-1; D not certain. From germline, CDR1 is MGHRA and CDR2 YSYEKL. The V end was cut by 3 bases, the J end by 10 bases, with 13 bases between. This CDR3 has 13 residues. CDR3 nucleotides: TGCGCCAGCAGCCAGTCCCGTACAGAAGAGCAGTTCTTC. Encoded protein: CASSQSRTEEQFF.

This clone occurred many times. The chain has TRBV21-1 and TRBJ2-1; whether TRBD1, the table's D call, matches the DNA was not checked. TRBV21-1 is a known pseudogene. The CDR3 is 11 amino acids. CDR3: CASLPGCEQFF. In nucleotides, the CDR3 is TGTGCCAGTCTACCAGGGTGTGAGCAGTTCTTC.

In its sample, this clone was seen a few times. V is TRBV29-1 and J is TRBJ2-7; the match to TRBD2 covers 9 bases. V was pared by 4 bases and J by 2 bases, with 9 bases of the junction left unmatched. Germline values: CDR1 SQVTM, CDR2 ANQGSEA. The CDR3 has 15 amino acids. The CDR3 region is CSVASLAGLTYEQYF. Here the CDR3 DNA reads TGCAGCGTTGCTAGCCTAGCGGGGCTTACCTACGAGCAGTACTTC.

This clone was detected a few times. V and J are TRBV7-3 and TRBJ2-1; 9 nucleotides align to TRBD1. This CDR3 is built from 16 residues. V lost 5 bases, J lost 5 bases, and 10 bases stayed unmatched. CDR1 and CDR2 (germline): SGHTA, FQGTGA. The CDR3 loop reads CASSIMTGQGHNEQFF. As DNA, the CDR3 is TGTGCCAGCAGCATAATGACGGGACAGGGCCACAATGAGCAGTTCTTC.

The chain employs TRBV5-6 and TRBJ2-1, with D unclear. Trimming left V 4 bases short and J 8 bases short, with 10 bases between. There are 12 residues in the CDR3. CDR1 is SGHDT and CDR2 is YYEEEE in the germline V gene. CDR3 sequence: CASSATDDEQFF. CDR3 bases: TGTGCCAGCAGCGCCACAGACGATGAGCAGTTCTTC.

There are a few counts of this clone. One end of the junction does not line up with germline, which may come from a read error. The chain is built from TRBV2 and TRBJ2-7; the match to TRBD2 covers 13 bases. The CDR3 spans 15 residues. Germline CDR1 and CDR2: SNHLY and FYNNEI. The CDR3 DNA reads as TGTGCCAGCACTGGACTAGCGGGAGTCTCCCACGAGCAGTACTTC. Translation gives CASTGLAGVSHEQYF.

This sequence joins TRBV4-2 and TRBJ2-5; D call uncertain. CDR3 length: 15 amino acids. V shed 0 bases and J shed 6 bases, with 14 bases lying between them. Germline V gene data show CDR1 as LGHNA and CDR2 as YNFKEQ. The CDR3 here is CASSQDNLFRQTQYF. The CDR3, as DNA: TGTGCCAGCAGCCAAGACAACCTTTTTAGGCAGACCCAGTACTTC.

The genes are TRBV10-3 and TRBJ1-5, with D possibly matching TRBD1 (5 bases). Trimming removed 3 bases at V and 3 bases at J, with 15 bases between. Germline CDR1 and CDR2: ENHRY and SYGVKD. The CDR3 is 16 amino acids. As DNA, the CDR3 is TGTGCCATCAGTGACGGGGCAGGGTCTCACAATCAGCCCCAGCATTTT. The encoded protein is CAISDGAGSHNQPQHF.

This clone appeared a few times. The chain is built from TRBV7-9 and TRBJ1-6; D gene unclear. The CDR3 extends over 14 amino acids. Germline V gene lookup returns CDR1 SEHNR and CDR2 FQNEAQ (reference sequence). With 6 bases removed from V and 6 bases from J, the gap between germline ends came to 12 bases. The CDR3 loop is CASRMWESNSPLHF. CDR3 sequence (DNA): TGTGCCAGCAGAATGTGGGAGAGTAATTCACCCCTCCACTTT.

The CDR3 is CAWSVNPMVQYF. CDR3 in DNA: TGTGCCTGGAGTGTGAATCCTATGGTGCAGTACTTC. The chain has TRBV30 and TRBJ2-7; D uncertain. The CDR3 has 12 residues. Germline V gene data show CDR1 as GTSNPN and CDR2 as SVGIG (reference sequence). Trimming stripped 0 bases from V and 9 bases from J, with 12 bases between.